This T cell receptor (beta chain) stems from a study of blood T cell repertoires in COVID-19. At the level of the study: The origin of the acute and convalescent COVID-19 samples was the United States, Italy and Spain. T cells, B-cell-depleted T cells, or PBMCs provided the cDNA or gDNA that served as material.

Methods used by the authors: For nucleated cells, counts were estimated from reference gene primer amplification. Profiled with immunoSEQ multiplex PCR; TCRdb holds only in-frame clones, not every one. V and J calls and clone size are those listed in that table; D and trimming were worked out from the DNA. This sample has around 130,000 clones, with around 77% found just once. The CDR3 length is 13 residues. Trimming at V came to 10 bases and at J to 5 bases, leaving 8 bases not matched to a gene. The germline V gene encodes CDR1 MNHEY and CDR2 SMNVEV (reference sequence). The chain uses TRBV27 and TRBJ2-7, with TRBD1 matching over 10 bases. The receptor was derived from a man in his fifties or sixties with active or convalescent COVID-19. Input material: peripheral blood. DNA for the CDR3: TGTGCCACCGTGCAGACAGGGGGCCACGAGCAGTACTTC. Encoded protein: CATVQTGGHEQYF.